The 18 T cell receptor beta chains in this list originate from one sample, sequenced in a study of T cell repertoires in cytomegalovirus infection. MiXCR, applied by TCRdb to the reads, yields one record per CDR3 protein. Of roughly 300,000 distinct CDR3 sequences listed, 8% to 10% are singletons. Sequenced material: PBMCs. The receptors originated from a human donor in good health (CMV status not recorded). Some clones in this sample may be carry-over from other donors' samples.

The V gene is TRBV4-2, the J gene TRBJ1-4; D not resolved. Trimming left V 1 base short and J 0 bases short, with 9 bases between. Germline CDR1 reads LGHNA; CDR2 reads YNFKEQ. This CDR3 has 16 amino acids. The CDR3 bases are TGTGCCAGCAGCCAAGCTCAAGAAGCAACTAATGAAAAACTGTTTTTT. This translates into CASSQAQEATNEKLFF.

This clonotype came up a few times. The genes are TRBV20-1 and TRBJ2-7, with D perhaps TRBD2 (6 bases). This CDR3 spans 15 amino acids. Germline CDR1 and CDR2: DFQATT and SNEGSKA (reference sequence). Trimming cost V 5 bases and J 0 bases, with 17 bases left between them. CDR3 DNA: TGCAGTGCTGGCCTAGGAGGGCCTAGCTCCTACGAGCAGTACTTC. It yields the protein CSAGLGGPSSYEQYF.

Many counts were recorded for this clonotype. The chain has TRBV12-3 or TRBV12-4 and TRBJ2-7, with D possibly being TRBD1 (6 bases). This CDR3 is 14 amino acids long. V was pared by 4 bases and J by 2 bases, with 12 bases between. CDR3 bases: TGTGCCAGCAGTTCACAGGGCGGAGCCTACGAGCAGTACTTC. This translates into CASSSQGGAYEQYF.

There are a few counts of this clonotype. The V gene is TRBV7-3, the J gene TRBJ2-2, with TRBD2 matching 8 bases. The CDR3 covers 15 residues. After removal of 5 bases from V and 3 bases from J, the junction contained 5 bases not matched to a gene. CDR1 is SGHTA, CDR2 FQGTGA, per germline. The CDR3 DNA reads as TGTGCCAGCAGCCCGGCGGGGGGAGACACCGGGGAGCTGTTTTTT. Protein product: CASSPAGGDTGELFF.

On this clonotype itself: Given a much more abundant clone one base away, this may be a read error. The final CDR3 position lacks the conserved phenylalanine or tryptophan, pointing to a likely read error. This chain connects TRBV7-2 to TRBJ1-1, with a weak D call TRBD1 (6 bases). CDR3 length: 16 residues. Germline V lookup: CDR1 SGHTA, CDR2 FQGNSA. Trimming took 5 bases from V and 7 from J, leaving 23 bases between them. In nucleotides, the CDR3 is TGTGCCAGCAGCCCCGGCAGGGGAAAGGGTGGGATTGAAGCTTTCATT. This sequence encodes CASSPGRGKGGIEAFI.

The rearrangement links TRBV6-2 or TRBV6-3 to TRBJ2-3, with 13 bases identical to TRBD2. The germline V gene has CDR1 MNHEY and CDR2 SVGEGT. Losses at the gene ends were 4 bases for V and 2 bases for J; bases not matched to a gene: 6. This CDR3 has 17 residues. CDR3 region: CASSSGTSGEITDTQYF. The CDR3 nucleotides are TGTGCCAGCAGTTCCGGGACTAGCGGGGAGATCACAGATACGCAGTATTTT.

This clonotype was observed a handful of times. This chain links TRBV7-2 with TRBJ1-1, with D perhaps matching TRBD1 (5 bases). The CDR3 runs to 13 residues. V was clipped by 5 bases and J by 4 bases, with 11 bases between them. Germline V gene data show CDR1 as SGHTA and CDR2 as FQGNSA. The CDR3 DNA sequence: TGTGCCAGCAGCCAAGACAGATTCACTGAAGCTTTCTTT. Its protein is CASSQDRFTEAFF.

This clonotype has a count of ten or more. The chain carries TRBV24-1 and TRBJ1-5, with D uncertain. V lost 12 bases and J lost 0, with 11 bases in between. This CDR3 contains 13 residues. The germline CDR1 and CDR2 sequences are KGHDR and SFDVKD. The CDR3 nucleotides are TGTGCCGCCCTCCGGGGTAGCAATCAGCCCCAGCATTTT. It is translated as CAALRGSNQPQHF.

Regarding this clonotype: This may arise from a read error, as a much more abundant clone is one base away. The CDR3: CATHSIGGGKNVQYF. The CDR3 bases are TGTGCCACCCACTCGATCGGAGGCGGCAAAAACGTTCAGTACTTC. This chain connects TRBV7-2 to TRBJ2-4, with D maybe TRBD2 (5 bases). Germline V CDR1 and CDR2: SGHTA, FQGNSA. CDR3 size: 15 residues.

Points on this clonotype: One end of the junction does not line up with germline, which may come from a read error. The chain combines TRBV28 with TRBJ2-7, with a possible D match to TRBD2 (6 bases). This CDR3 spans 15 amino acids. Germline-derived CDR1 and CDR2 are MDHEN and SYDVKM. This CDR3 reads CANSSPGLLNYEQYF. In nucleotides, the CDR3 is TGTGCCAACAGTTCCCCGGGACTTCTCAACTACGAGCAGTACTTC.

This clonotype was observed a few times. The chain couples TRBV4-3 to TRBJ2-1; D unresolved. The V gene lost 0 bases and the J gene lost 3 bases, with 6 bases spanning the gap. CDR3 size: 14 residues. Germline lookup yields CDR1 LGHNA and CDR2 YSLEER. DNA for the CDR3: TGCGCCAGCAGCCAAGATTGGAGCTACAATGAGCAGTTCTTC. It yields the protein CASSQDWSYNEQFF.

There are many counts of this clonotype. The chain has TRBV7-9 and TRBJ2-1; 11 bases are a match to TRBD2. In germline, CDR1 is SEHNR, CDR2 FQNEAQ (reference sequence). Unmatched junction bases numbered 15, after V lost 11 bases and J lost 0 bases. This CDR3 is built from 18 residues. In DNA form, the CDR3 reads TGTGCCGCTCTGGAAGGACTAGCGGGCCCTAGCTCCTACAATGAGCAGTTCTTC. Its protein is CAALEGLAGPSSYNEQFF.

This clonotype was counted only a few times. The chain combines TRBV7-2 with TRBJ2-1; D call uncertain. The CDR3 is 12 amino acids. CDR1 and CDR2 (germline): SGHTA, FQGNSA. V lost 1 base to trimming and J lost 10 bases, with 8 bases between them. The CDR3 reads CASSLVVAEQFF. The CDR3 DNA reads as TGTGCCAGCAGCTTAGTGGTGGCAGAGCAGTTCTTC.

This clonotype has ten or more counts. The chain has TRBV27 and TRBJ2-1; D remains unclear. V lost 4 bases and J 4 bases, leaving 20 bases between the germline ends. The CDR3 spans 17 residues. Germline V lookup: CDR1 MNHEY, CDR2 SMNVEV (reference sequence). The DNA of the CDR3 is TGTGCCAGCAGTTCAACCCATCCTAGTTCCGGATACAATGAGCAGTTCTTC. This encodes CASSSTHPSSGYNEQFF.

Notes on this clonotype: Germline and junction disagree at one end, which may indicate a read error. V gene TRBV7-3 combines with J gene TRBJ1-1; the D is unclear. The germline V gene has CDR1 SGHTA and CDR2 FQGTGA. CDR3 length: 13 residues. CDR3 nucleotide sequence: TGTGCCAGCAGTTCCGACACCCGGACTGAAGCCTTCTTT. Its protein product is CASSSDTRTEAFF.

There are many counts of this clonotype. The genes are TRBV6-5 and TRBJ1-1; D is unclear. This CDR3 has 11 residues. With 6 bases removed from V and 2 bases from J, the gap between germline ends came to 4 bases. Germline CDR1 MNHEY, CDR2 SVGAGI. CDR3 in DNA: TGTGCCAGCAGCCATAACACTGAAGCTTTCTTT. This codes for CASSHNTEAFF.

Ten or more counts support this clonotype. This chain uses TRBV12-3 or TRBV12-4 with TRBJ1-5; D is uncertain. Trimming cost V 3 bases and J 4 bases, with 13 bases left between them. This CDR3 spans 15 amino acids. CDR3 amino acids: CASSLALSQNQPQHF. CDR3 nucleotide sequence: TGTGCCAGCAGTTTGGCCCTTTCGCAAAATCAGCCCCAGCATTTT.

This chain joins TRBV11-2 and TRBJ2-2, with a possible D match to TRBD2 (6 bases). The CDR3 loop spans 15 amino acids. Trimming pared 5 bases from V and 5 bases from J, leaving 15 bases between. Germline lookup yields CDR1 SGHAT and CDR2 FQNNGV. The CDR3 bases are TGTGCCAGCAGCGCGGAGGGCGGAAGGACCGGGGAGCTGTTTTTT. It yields the protein CASSAEGGRTGELFF.